These T cell receptor beta chains were read from a single sample in a study of T cells in Graves' hyperthyroidism and ophthalmopathy. TCRdb used MiXCR to reprocess the multiplex PCR reads, holding one entry per CDR3 protein. The sample holds roughly 500,000 distinct CDR3 sequences, about 16% seen once. The material sequenced was blood. The receptors stem from a young woman with Graves' ophthalmopathy. The CDR3 runs from the conserved cysteine through the conserved F or W. A D gene is named only where the DNA matches it firmly. The size entry is marked missing in some rows and otherwise reads once, few, many or a size class.

TRBV27,TRBD1,few,TRBJ1-2,TGTGCCAGCAGTTTTACCGGACAGGGCTGGGATAGCTACACCTTC,CASSFTGQGWDSYTF
TRBV12-3/TRBV12-4,TRBD2,many,TRBJ2-3,TGTGCCAGCAGTTTATGGACTAGCGGGGACACAGATACGCAGTATTTT,CASSLWTSGDTDTQYF
TRBV20-1,NA,many,TRBJ1-1,TGCAGTGCTAGAAATTTGCCTGAAGCTTTCTTT,CSARNLPEAFF
TRBV7-9,TRBD2,few,TRBJ2-5,TGTGCCAGCAGCTTCAGCGGGAGAGACCAAGAGACCCAGTACTTC,CASSFSGRDQETQYF
TRBV7-9,NA,NA,TRBJ2-7,TGTGCCAGCAGCTTAGATCCGACTAGCTACGAGCAGTACTTC,CASSLDPTSYEQYF
TRBV5-1,TRBD2,many,TRBJ2-1,TGCGCCAGCAGCTTGGCGGGACTATCAGGCAATGAGCAGTTCTTC,CASSLAGLSGNEQFF
TRBV20-1,TRBD1,NA,TRBJ2-5,TGCAGTGCCAGAAGGGACAGGGGTGTGGAGACCCAGTACTTC,CSARRDRGVETQYF
TRBV7-9,NA,NA,TRBJ1-1,TGTGCCAGCAGCCCGGCCGTCCCCAACACTGAAGCTTTCTTT,CASSPAVPNTEAFF
TRBV7-2,NA,NA,TRBJ2-2,TGTGCCAGCAGCTTAGCCGTCCTGAGCTATACCGGGGAGCTGTTTTTT,CASSLAVLSYTGELFF
TRBV28,NA,many,TRBJ2-7,TGTGCCAGCAGTTTACCTTTATCAGGGGGGGAGCAGTACTTC,CASSLPLSGGEQYF
TRBV20-1,TRBD2,NA,TRBJ2-2,TGCAGTGCTGGAAAAGCGGGAGTCGGGACCGGGGAGCTGTTTTTT,CSAGKAGVGTGELFF
TRBV5-1,TRBD2,NA,TRBJ2-3,TGCGCCAGCAGGTCGGGACTATCGACAGATACGCAGTATTTT,CASRSGLSTDTQYF
TRBV19,NA,few,TRBJ1-5,TGTGCCAGTAGTATATTGTCCGGGGATCAGCCCCAGCATTTT,CASSILSGDQPQHF
TRBV15,TRBD2,many,TRBJ2-7,TGTGCCACCAGCAGAGATCCTCTAGCGGGCCTTTCCTACGAGCAGTACTTC,CATSRDPLAGLSYEQYF
TRBV7-2,TRBD2,many,TRBJ2-4,TGTGCCAGCAGCCAACGGGGTAGCGGGAGGGGGGGCATTCAGTACTTC,CASSQRGSGRGGIQYF
TRBV6-4,NA,few,TRBJ1-5,TGTGCCAGCAGTTATACAGGGTTAGATCAGCCCCAGCATTTT,CASSYTGLDQPQHF
TRBV7-2,NA,many,TRBJ1-6,TGTGCCAGCAGCACACGAAAGGCGAGCTCCTATAATTCACCCCTCCACTTT,CASSTRKASSYNSPLHF
TRBV3-1,NA,NA,TRBJ2-7,TGTGCCAGCAGCCCCTCAAAGACGCCCTACGAGCAGTACTTC,CASSPSKTPYEQYF
TRBV20-1,NA,NA,TRBJ2-1,TGCAGTGCTAGACGGCACCCGGTGGGCAATGAGCGGTTCTTC,CSARRHPVGNERFF
TRBV4-3,NA,many,TRBJ2-3,TGCGCCAGCAGCCAAGAGGCAGGGACAGATACGCAGTATTTT,CASSQEAGTDTQYF
TRBV24-1,NA,few,TRBJ2-7,TGTGCCACCAGTGATTGGGACCACAGGAGGACCGAGCAGTACTTC,CATSDWDHRRTEQYF
TRBV5-6,NA,few,TRBJ1-4,TGTGCCAGCAGCTTAGAGGGCGTCACTAATGAAAAACTGTTTTTT,CASSLEGVTNEKLFF
TRBV2,TRBD1,many,TRBJ1-1,TGTGCCAGCAAACCAAGGGGGACAGGGTTTGGTACTGAAGCTTTCTTT,CASKPRGTGFGTEAFF
TRBV29-1,TRBD1,many,TRBJ1-2,TGCAGCGTTGAAGATCGTGGGACAGGGTATGGCTACACCTTC,CSVEDRGTGYGYTF
TRBV7-9,NA,many,TRBJ2-2,TGTGCCAGCAGCTCTTCCGGAGGCTTGGACACCGGGGAGCTGTTTTTT,CASSSSGGLDTGELFF
TRBV27,NA,many,TRBJ2-3,TGTGCCAGCAGTTTCGCGTCTGGGGGGGATACGCAGTATTTT,CASSFASGGDTQYF
TRBV7-2,NA,many,TRBJ2-7,TGTGCCAGCAGCTTCGAGAGGTCCTACGAGCAGTACTTC,CASSFERSYEQYF
TRBV12-3/TRBV12-4,NA,few,TRBJ1-4,TGTGCCAGCAGTCCCGGCCTTGAGGGAGGACTGTTTTTT,CASSPGLEGGLFF
TRBV24-1,NA,few,TRBJ2-1,TGTGCCACCAGTGAGAACGGATGGCAAGGGTACAATGAGCAGTTCTTC,CATSENGWQGYNEQFF
TRBV19,TRBD2,NA,TRBJ2-2,TGTGCCAGTAGTAGACTAGCGGGAGACGGGGAGCTGTTTTTT,CASSRLAGDGELFF
TRBV28,TRBD2,NA,TRBJ2-7,TGCGCCAGCAGTTTGAGCGGGAGGGGACTTTACGAGCATTACTTC,CASSLSGRGLYEHYF
TRBV5-1,NA,many,TRBJ2-1,TGCGCCAGCAGCTTGGCGACAGACAATGAGCAGTTCTTC,CASSLATDNEQFF
TRBV6-1,NA,few,TRBJ2-3,TGTGCCAGCAGTGAAGCTAGCCAAGATACGCAGTATTTT,CASSEASQDTQYF
TRBV7-3,TRBD2,few,TRBJ2-1,TGTGCCAGCAGCTCGCGGGGGGGGATTGAGCAGTTCTTC,CASSSRGGIEQFF
TRBV2,NA,many,TRBJ2-3,TGTGCCAGCAAACAGGACCACAGCACAGATACGCAGTATTTT,CASKQDHSTDTQYF
TRBV28,NA,NA,TRBJ1-2,TGTGCCAGCAGTTCGCCGAGGTTGCCCTATGGCTACACCTTC,CASSSPRLPYGYTF
TRBV20-1,TRBD1,many,TRBJ1-2,TGCAGTGCTAGTCCCGGGACAGGGGGCCGGGGCTACACCTTC,CSASPGTGGRGYTF
TRBV28,NA,many,TRBJ1-5,TGTGCCAGCAGTTTTCAGGCTGGACTTTATAGCAATCAGCCCCAGCATTTT,CASSFQAGLYSNQPQHF
TRBV28,NA,few,TRBJ2-1,TGTGCCAGCAGTTTATCGCAGCACCCGAGCTCCTACAATGAGCAGTTCTTC,CASSLSQHPSSYNEQFF
TRBV4-2,TRBD1,many,TRBJ2-1,TGTGCCAGCAGCCAAGGTGGTCGGGGAGCCCCAGGGGGCGATGAGCAGTTCTTC,CASSQGGRGAPGGDEQFF
TRBV28,TRBD2,many,TRBJ2-3,TGTGCCAGCAGTTTATTGGGGCGGGAGGGCCCAGATACGCAGTATTTT,CASSLLGREGPDTQYF
TRBV20-1,NA,NA,TRBJ1-1,TGCAGTGCTAGAGGGGAAACCGTCTCTGAAGCTTTCTTT,CSARGETVSEAFF
TRBV9,TRBD1,NA,TRBJ1-1,TGTGCCAGCAGCGTTACAGGGGGCTTCCTGAACACTGAAGCTTTCTTT,CASSVTGGFLNTEAFF
TRBV4-3,NA,NA,TRBJ2-5,TGCGCCAGCAGCCCCTCAAAGGTCCCGGGGGAGACCCAGTACTTC,CASSPSKVPGETQYF
TRBV7-2,TRBD1,many,TRBJ2-7,TGTGCCAGCAGCTTGGGGACAGTCGTGGCCTACGAGCAGTACTTC,CASSLGTVVAYEQYF
TRBV2,TRBD2,NA,TRBJ2-7,TGTGCCAGCAGTGAAGCCGGGACTAGCGGGAGTCCTCCCTACGAGCAGTACTTC,CASSEAGTSGSPPYEQYF
TRBV5-1,NA,many,TRBJ2-3,TGCGCCAGCAGCTTGGAGGAAGGACTCACAGATACGCAGTATTTT,CASSLEEGLTDTQYF
TRBV11-2,NA,many,TRBJ1-2,TGTGCCAGCAGCTTGATTTTCGCCCACTACACCTTC,CASSLIFAHYTF
TRBV6-2/TRBV6-3,TRBD1,few,TRBJ2-1,TGTGCCAGCAGTATAACAGGGGGCTGGGATGAGCAGTTCTTC,CASSITGGWDEQFF
TRBV29-1,TRBD2,few,TRBJ2-5,TGCAGCGTTTGGGGGGGACTAGCGGGAGGGTACCAAGAGACCCAGTACTTC,CSVWGGLAGGYQETQYF
TRBV9,TRBD2,few,TRBJ2-3,TGTGCCAGCACCGTAGCGGGAGGAAGTTCAGATACGCAGTATTTT,CASTVAGGSSDTQYF
TRBV6-2/TRBV6-3,NA,NA,TRBJ1-5,TGTGCCTGCAGTGGGTCGAGAGGGTTTGAGCCCCAGCATTTT,CACSGSRGFEPQHF
TRBV10-3,NA,many,TRBJ2-2,TGTGCCATCAGTGAGGTGCCGAACACCGGGGAGCTGTTTTTT,CAISEVPNTGELFF
TRBV19,TRBD1,NA,TRBJ2-1,TGTGCCAGTAGTCCATGGGACAGTCTGGACCGGACGAATGAGCAGTTCTTC,CASSPWDSLDRTNEQFF
TRBV6-2/TRBV6-3,TRBD2,NA,TRBJ2-7,TGTGCCAGCAGATCTAGCGGGAGAAACTCCTACGAGCAGTACTTC,CASRSSGRNSYEQYF
TRBV7-9,TRBD1,few,TRBJ2-7,TGTGCCAGCAGCCTCCGGGACAGCCCGCAGTACTTC,CASSLRDSPQYF
TRBV20-1,TRBD1,few,TRBJ2-7,TGCAGTGCGACCCGGGACAGGGAGCCCTACGAGCAGTACTTC,CSATRDREPYEQYF
TRBV3-1,NA,NA,TRBJ2-7,TGTGCCAGCAGCCAAGATAAGATGATGTCCCGCCGCGAGCAGTACTTC,CASSQDKMMSRREQYF